This T cell receptor (beta chain) was documented in a study of CD8+ T cells in alopecia areata (dated by TCRdb to about 2018). Looking at the study overall: Treated patients were enrolled in an open-label pilot trial of oral tofacitinib at 5 to 10 mg twice daily for moderate-to-severe alopecia areata. Patients stayed on tofacitinib for 6 to 18 months and then had 6 months of follow-up off drug so that delayed response and recurrence could be assessed. High-throughput TCRbeta sequencing was used to examine T cell clonal expansion in alopecia areata in both the C3H/HeJ mouse model and human patients. Human TCRbeta sequencing covered scalp tissue and sorted CD4+ and CD8+ peripheral blood T cells from patchy and totalis/universalis alopecia areata patients and healthy controls. Patients on tofacitinib were biopsied at baseline and after 4 and 24 weeks of treatment, and several of the patients also had a later scalp biopsy. Clonality in the scalp was compared among normal scalp (n=4), patchy alopecia areata scalp (n=8), and alopecia totalis/universalis scalp (n=8). RNA was obtained with the PAXgene miRNA kit for fixed scalp, the miRNeasy kit for PBMCs, and the RNeasy kit for mouse skin. immunoSEQ multiplex PCR using 35 Vbeta forward primers and 13 Jbeta reverse primers was used to amplify TCRbeta CDR3 regions.

Libraries came from the immunoSEQ multiplex PCR assay. RNA was extracted from all samples and reverse transcribed into cDNA, which served as template for TCR sequencing. First-strand cDNA was synthesized with SuperScript III using a 2:1 mix of oligo-dT and random hexamers. Amplification bias was assessed with a synthetic immune receptor repertoire, and residual bias was removed computationally. Per the authors' processing: Raw reads were preprocessed to remove errors, and CDR3 was defined according to IMGT conventions as the region from the conserved cysteine to phenylalanine. Clonality was calculated as 1 minus Shannon entropy normalized by log2 of the number of productive unique TCRs. Whether each scalp clone was CD4 or CD8 was inferred by checking scalp TCRbeta sequences against the CD4 and CD8 repertoires from sorted blood. Held by TCRdb, this immuneACCESS table contains in-frame sequences only and omits some clones. Under half of the omission traces to an unresolved V gene where checked; the cause of the rest is unknown. The V and J calls and clone size are taken from that table; D and trimming were inferred from the DNA. For this sample there are more than 150,000 clones; 50% to 65% appear just once. Jointly, the top ten make up around 19% of the sample.

This sample's time point label indicates: baseline before oral tofacitinib. From alopecia areata patients, peripheral blood was collected along with lesional scalp punch biopsies. PBMCs were isolated by density centrifugation and stained for CD3, CD4 and CD8, after which CD4+ and CD8+ T cells were sorted on a FACSAria. The paper as a whole reports these results and caveats: Unlike mouse skin, which is dominated by gammadelta T cells, normal human skin has resident alphabeta T cells that are also sequenced, and this complicates analysis of the scalp TCR repertoire. Lesional scalp, especially in alopecia totalis/universalis, showed higher clonality and more expanded CD8+ clones than normal scalp, suggesting antigenic drive. Shared TCR sequences between patients were less evident than in mice, which may be partly attributable to HLA diversity in the patient population.

This clone was counted only a few times. Its antigen has not been determined. No base quality values were provided; no much bigger clone lies one nucleotide off. The sample here was CD8+ T cells sorted from blood, taken at week 0. The TCR originated in a human donor with alopecia areata.

In nucleotides, the sequence is TGCAGCGTTGAATTACGCGGGGGGGAGACAGATACGCAGTATTTT. Its translation reads: CSVELRGGETDTQYF. This receptor chain uses TRBV29-1 and TRBJ2-3; a stretch of 9 junction bases matches TRBD2. Inclusive of the bounding cysteine and phenylalanine, the CDR3 is 15 residues long. The sequence is cut down to CDR3 DNA, 45 bases in frame from base 1. The germline V gene provides CDR1 SQVTM and CDR2 ANQGSEA. V and J are trimmed by 2 bases and 3 bases, and the gene matches miss 6 bases of the junction.